This is a list of T cell receptor beta chains from one sample in a study of cytomegalovirus exposure and HLA in healthy donors. Produced via immunoSEQ multiplex PCR; TCRdb's table is partial and in-frame only. The sample includes 75,000 to 100,000 clones, around three quarters seen only once; the top ten take about 7.7%. Sequences were obtained from PBMCs. Receptor source: a man aged 55 to 70 in good health and CMV-seronegative. Both conserved end residues are part of each CDR3. The D gene is left open where the match is weak. Part of the rows lack a size; the others show once, few, many or a class for expanded clones.

v_gene: TRBV29-1
j_gene: TRBJ2-7
d_gene: TRBD2
abundance: once
CDR3aa: CSVVGLAGYEQYF
CDR3nt: TGCAGCGTTGTAGGTCTAGCGGGCTACGAGCAGTACTTC

v_gene: TRBV5-6
j_gene: TRBJ2-7
d_gene: TRBD2
abundance: few
CDR3aa: CASSWGTSGVSYEQYF
CDR3nt: TGTGCCAGCAGCTGGGGGACTAGCGGGGTCTCCTACGAGCAGTACTTC

v_gene: TRBV14
j_gene: TRBJ1-1
d_gene: TRBD1
abundance: NA
CDR3aa: CASSQIGQGRTEAFF
CDR3nt: TGTGCCAGCAGCCAAATCGGACAGGGGCGCACTGAAGCTTTCTTT

v_gene: TRBV6-1
j_gene: TRBJ2-5
d_gene: NA
abundance: NA
CDR3aa: CASSEPGGSETQYF
CDR3nt: TGTGCCAGCAGTGAACCAGGAGGGAGTGAGACCCAGTACTTC

v_gene: TRBV11-2
j_gene: TRBJ2-7
d_gene: TRBD1
abundance: NA
CDR3aa: CASAKTGGQSYEQYF
CDR3nt: TGTGCCAGCGCTAAGACAGGGGGACAGTCCTACGAGCAGTACTTC

v_gene: TRBV7-8
j_gene: TRBJ1-6
d_gene: NA
abundance: NA
CDR3aa: CASTIQGLFNSPLHF
CDR3nt: TGTGCCAGCACTATTCAGGGGCTGTTTAATTCACCCCTCCACTTT

v_gene: TRBV5-5
j_gene: TRBJ1-4
d_gene: NA
abundance: few
CDR3aa: CASSGGGNEKLFF
CDR3nt: TGTGCCAGCAGTGGTGGCGGGAATGAAAAACTGTTTTTT

v_gene: TRBV12-5
j_gene: TRBJ1-4
d_gene: TRBD1
abundance: NA
CDR3aa: CASGLAQGQGALGKLFF
CDR3nt: TGTGCTAGTGGTTTGGCCCAGGGACAGGGGGCCTTAGGGAAACTGTTTTTT

v_gene: TRBV5-5
j_gene: TRBJ2-7
d_gene: TRBD1
abundance: NA
CDR3aa: CASSARQGTYEQYF
CDR3nt: TGTGCCAGCAGCGCTCGACAGGGAACCTACGAGCAGTACTTC

v_gene: TRBV19
j_gene: TRBJ1-5
d_gene: TRBD1
abundance: NA
CDR3aa: CASSTTGGGDQPQHF
CDR3nt: TGTGCCAGTAGTACGACAGGGGGCGGCGATCAGCCCCAGCATTTT

v_gene: TRBV30
j_gene: TRBJ1-2
d_gene: TRBD1
abundance: NA
CDR3aa: CAWRVTTGGFTF
CDR3nt: TGTGCCTGGAGAGTGACCACAGGGGGATTCACCTTC

v_gene: TRBV6-5
j_gene: TRBJ2-5
d_gene: TRBD1
abundance: NA
CDR3aa: CASSQRQGRETQYF
CDR3nt: TGTGCCAGCAGTCAGAGACAGGGTAGGGAGACCCAGTACTTC

v_gene: TRBV4-2
j_gene: TRBJ2-7
d_gene: NA
abundance: NA
CDR3aa: CASSQDLASYEQYF
CDR3nt: TGTGCCAGCAGCCAAGACTTGGCCTCCTACGAGCAGTACTTC

v_gene: TRBV6-1
j_gene: TRBJ1-2
d_gene: TRBD1
abundance: few
CDR3aa: CASSTGQTNYGYTF
CDR3nt: TGTGCCAGCAGCACGGGACAGACTAACTATGGCTACACCTTC

v_gene: TRBV9
j_gene: TRBJ2-5
d_gene: NA
abundance: NA
CDR3aa: CASSGGLAVRETQYF
CDR3nt: TGTGCCAGCAGCGGGGGGCTAGCGGTTCGAGAGACCCAGTACTTC

v_gene: TRBV5-1
j_gene: TRBJ2-7
d_gene: NA
abundance: few
CDR3aa: CASSLDYTREQYF
CDR3nt: TGCGCCAGCAGCTTGGACTATACCAGAGAGCAGTACTTC

v_gene: TRBV5-1
j_gene: TRBJ2-5
d_gene: TRBD2
abundance: NA
CDR3aa: CASRPGTSGPGETQYF
CDR3nt: TGCGCCAGCAGGCCCGGGACTAGCGGCCCAGGGGAGACCCAGTACTTC

v_gene: TRBV27
j_gene: TRBJ1-5
d_gene: NA
abundance: few
CDR3aa: CASSERGFNPQPQHF
CDR3nt: TGTGCCAGCAGTGAGAGGGGGTTCAATCCTCAGCCCCAGCATTTT

v_gene: TRBV4-3
j_gene: TRBJ2-3
d_gene: TRBD2
abundance: NA
CDR3aa: CASSQDPSGGADDTQYF
CDR3nt: TGCGCCAGCAGCCAAGACCCTAGCGGGGGGGCCGATGATACGCAGTATTTT

v_gene: TRBV4-3
j_gene: TRBJ1-1
d_gene: NA
abundance: NA
CDR3aa: CASSPIPSRHTEAFF
CDR3nt: TGCGCCAGCAGCCCCATACCGTCGCGGCACACTGAAGCTTTCTTT

v_gene: TRBV5-6
j_gene: TRBJ2-3
d_gene: TRBD2
abundance: NA
CDR3aa: CASSKGTSGGTTDTQYF
CDR3nt: TGTGCCAGCAGCAAAGGGACTAGCGGGGGAACCACAGATACGCAGTATTTT

v_gene: TRBV19
j_gene: TRBJ1-2
d_gene: NA
abundance: NA
CDR3aa: CASSWQYLNYGYTF
CDR3nt: TGTGCCAGTAGTTGGCAGTACCTTAACTATGGCTACACCTTC

v_gene: TRBV6-4
j_gene: TRBJ2-2
d_gene: TRBD1
abundance: NA
CDR3aa: CASSVGQGDSGELFF
CDR3nt: TGTGCCAGCAGTGTGGGACAGGGGGACTCCGGGGAGCTGTTTTTT

v_gene: TRBV21-1
j_gene: TRBJ2-5
d_gene: NA
abundance: NA
CDR3aa: CASSKEGTSGSETQYF
CDR3nt: TGTGCCAGCAGCAAAGAGGGGACTAGCGGGTCGGAGACCCAGTACTTC

v_gene: TRBV19
j_gene: TRBJ2-2
d_gene: TRBD1
abundance: NA
CDR3aa: CASTNVDRSPGGELFF
CDR3nt: TGTGCCAGTACTAATGTGGACAGGAGCCCGGGCGGGGAGCTGTTTTTT

v_gene: TRBV29-1
j_gene: TRBJ2-7
d_gene: TRBD1
abundance: NA
CDR3aa: CSVEPTGGKGGVYEQYF
CDR3nt: TGCAGCGTTGAGCCGACAGGGGGAAAGGGAGGGGTCTACGAGCAGTACTTC

v_gene: TRBV5-6
j_gene: TRBJ1-2
d_gene: NA
abundance: NA
CDR3aa: CASSRDKLYGYTF
CDR3nt: TGTGCCAGCAGCCGGGACAAACTCTATGGCTACACCTTC

v_gene: TRBV7-2
j_gene: TRBJ2-7
d_gene: NA
abundance: NA
CDR3aa: CASSSRQDLGEQYF
CDR3nt: TGTGCCAGCAGCTCTCGACAGGACCTCGGCGAGCAGTACTTC

v_gene: TRBV4-3
j_gene: TRBJ2-5
d_gene: NA
abundance: NA
CDR3aa: CASSQDAWSAETQYF
CDR3nt: TGCGCCAGCAGCCAAGATGCGTGGTCTGCGGAGACCCAGTACTTC

v_gene: TRBV21-1
j_gene: TRBJ2-7
d_gene: NA
abundance: NA
CDR3aa: CASSTPGTEINEQYF
CDR3nt: TGTGCCAGCAGCACACCCGGGACTGAGATAAACGAGCAGTACTTC

v_gene: TRBV6-1
j_gene: TRBJ2-1
d_gene: TRBD2
abundance: few
CDR3aa: CASTGTSGSYNEQFF
CDR3nt: TGTGCCAGCACCGGGACTAGCGGGAGCTACAATGAGCAGTTCTTC

v_gene: TRBV7-9
j_gene: TRBJ1-4
d_gene: NA
abundance: NA
CDR3aa: CASSLVYSHQEKLFF
CDR3nt: TGTGCCAGCAGCTTAGTTTACAGCCACCAGGAAAAACTGTTTTTT

v_gene: TRBV28
j_gene: TRBJ1-2
d_gene: TRBD1
abundance: NA
CDR3aa: CASSPDREWEGYTF
CDR3nt: TGTGCCAGCAGTCCGGACAGGGAGTGGGAAGGCTACACCTTC

v_gene: TRBV4-3
j_gene: TRBJ2-3
d_gene: NA
abundance: NA
CDR3aa: CASSQVAGEIDTQYF
CDR3nt: TGCGCCAGCAGCCAAGTTGCCGGGGAGATAGATACGCAGTATTTT

v_gene: TRBV28
j_gene: TRBJ2-7
d_gene: NA
abundance: NA
CDR3aa: CASRRSSNVVYEQYF
CDR3nt: TGTGCCAGCAGGCGTTCTAGCAACGTGGTATACGAGCAGTACTTC

v_gene: TRBV7-2
j_gene: TRBJ2-1
d_gene: NA
abundance: NA
CDR3aa: CASSILVAAGNEQFF
CDR3nt: TGTGCCAGCAGCATTCTAGTGGCCGCTGGGAATGAGCAGTTCTTC

v_gene: TRBV25-1
j_gene: TRBJ2-6
d_gene: NA
abundance: NA
CDR3aa: CASSDASSGANVLTF
CDR3nt: TGTGCCAGCAGTGACGCCAGCTCTGGGGCCAACGTCCTGACTTTC

v_gene: TRBV27
j_gene: TRBJ1-3
d_gene: NA
abundance: NA
CDR3aa: CASSFVGLHSGNTIYF
CDR3nt: TGTGCCAGCAGTTTTGTGGGGCTCCACTCTGGAAACACCATATATTTT

v_gene: TRBV29-1
j_gene: TRBJ2-1
d_gene: NA
abundance: NA
CDR3aa: CSPNYLPSYNEQFF
CDR3nt: TGCAGCCCTAATTACCTACCCTCCTACAATGAGCAGTTCTTC

v_gene: TRBV7-2
j_gene: TRBJ2-1
d_gene: TRBD2
abundance: NA
CDR3aa: CASSLDWRGAFLGNEQFF
CDR3nt: TGTGCCAGCAGCTTAGATTGGCGGGGGGCCTTCCTAGGCAATGAGCAGTTCTTC

v_gene: TRBV5-1
j_gene: TRBJ2-7
d_gene: NA
abundance: NA
CDR3aa: CASSLSGTSREQYF
CDR3nt: TGCGCCAGCAGCCTCTCCGGGACAAGTCGTGAGCAGTACTTC

v_gene: TRBV5-1
j_gene: TRBJ2-3
d_gene: NA
abundance: once
CDR3aa: CASSSGGGSTDTQYF
CDR3nt: TGCGCCAGCAGCTCGGGGGGCGGTAGCACAGATACGCAGTATTTT

v_gene: TRBV29-1
j_gene: TRBJ2-7
d_gene: NA
abundance: NA
CDR3aa: CSVLGPDEQYF
CDR3nt: TGCAGCGTTTTGGGGCCGGACGAGCAGTACTTC

v_gene: TRBV27
j_gene: TRBJ2-1
d_gene: TRBD2
abundance: NA
CDR3aa: CASSLVAGYNEQFF
CDR3nt: TGTGCCAGCAGTTTAGTAGCGGGCTACAATGAGCAGTTCTTC

v_gene: TRBV6-1
j_gene: TRBJ1-4
d_gene: NA
abundance: few
CDR3aa: CASKQGPNEKLFF
CDR3nt: TGTGCCAGCAAGCAGGGGCCTAATGAAAAACTGTTTTTT

v_gene: TRBV15
j_gene: TRBJ2-3
d_gene: NA
abundance: NA
CDR3aa: CATSRARIADTQYF
CDR3nt: TGTGCCACCAGCAGAGCCCGAATAGCAGATACGCAGTATTTT

v_gene: TRBV2
j_gene: TRBJ2-2
d_gene: NA
abundance: NA
CDR3aa: CASSQQYGSGGELFF
CDR3nt: TGTGCCAGCAGCCAACAGTATGGAAGTGGCGGGGAGCTGTTTTTT

v_gene: TRBV27
j_gene: TRBJ2-7
d_gene: NA
abundance: NA
CDR3aa: CASSAGSSSKQYF
CDR3nt: TGTGCCAGCAGTGCGGGGTCTAGCAGCAAGCAGTACTTC

v_gene: TRBV7-2
j_gene: TRBJ2-3
d_gene: NA
abundance: NA
CDR3aa: CASSLGSQADTQYF
CDR3nt: TGTGCCAGCAGCCTCGGGTCCCAAGCCGATACGCAGTATTTT

v_gene: TRBV19
j_gene: TRBJ1-5
d_gene: NA
abundance: few
CDR3aa: CASSIDPPGQPQHF
CDR3nt: TGTGCCAGTAGTATAGATCCCCCCGGTCAGCCCCAGCATTTT

v_gene: TRBV23-1
j_gene: TRBJ2-7
d_gene: TRBD1
abundance: NA
CDR3aa: CASSRDRVPEQYF
CDR3nt: TGCGCCAGCAGTCGGGACAGGGTTCCCGAGCAGTACTTC

v_gene: TRBV6-6
j_gene: TRBJ2-7
d_gene: TRBD1
abundance: NA
CDR3aa: CASSYSTGNYEQYF
CDR3nt: TGTGCCAGCAGTTACTCGACAGGGAACTACGAGCAGTACTTC

v_gene: TRBV5-1
j_gene: TRBJ1-1
d_gene: NA
abundance: NA
CDR3aa: CASSLRQGKGNTEAFF
CDR3nt: TGCGCCAGCAGCTTAAGGCAGGGAAAAGGGAACACTGAAGCTTTCTTT

v_gene: TRBV6-1
j_gene: TRBJ2-1
d_gene: NA
abundance: NA
CDR3aa: CASSEGGGFNEQFF
CDR3nt: TGTGCCAGCAGTGAAGGAGGGGGTTTCAATGAGCAGTTCTTC

v_gene: TRBV6-5
j_gene: TRBJ1-1
d_gene: NA
abundance: NA
CDR3aa: CASSRGGPNTEAFF
CDR3nt: TGTGCCAGCAGTAGGGGGGGGCCGAACACTGAAGCTTTCTTT

v_gene: TRBV5-8
j_gene: TRBJ1-4
d_gene: NA
abundance: NA
CDR3aa: CASSSDGRANEKLFF
CDR3nt: TGTGCCAGCAGCTCGGACGGGAGGGCTAATGAAAAACTGTTTTTT